This is a list of T cell receptor beta chains from one sample in a study of shared clonotypes between healthy human individuals. Clones were sequenced by immunoSEQ multiplex PCR, and TCRdb holds only the in-frame ones, with some missing. The profile shows around 2.5 million clones, 80% to 95% of them singletons. Material: naive CD4+ T cells from PBMCs. These receptors were obtained from a man aged 18-30 years in good health. Some clones in this sample may be carry-over from other donors' samples. The CDR3 runs from the conserved cysteine through the conserved F or W. A D gene is named only where the DNA matches it firmly. Only part of the rows carry a size: once, few, many, or a class if the clone is expanded.

abundance	v_gene	d_gene	j_gene	CDR3nt	CDR3aa
once	TRBV7-2	TRBD2	TRBJ2-1	TGTGCCAGCAGCCTATGGGGACTAGCGGGAGGGGGTAGTGAGCAGTTCTTC	CASSLWGLAGGGSEQFF
NA	TRBV7-9	NA	TRBJ2-7	TGTGCCAGCGGGGCAGGAGGGTACGAGCAGTACTTC	CASGAGGYEQYF
NA	TRBV27	NA	TRBJ2-7	TGTGCCAGCAGTTTTTTCATCATGGACAGTGTAAGCGAGCAGTACTTC	CASSFFIMDSVSEQYF
NA	TRBV4-2	TRBD2	TRBJ2-7	TGTGCCAGCAGCCAAGAACTAGCGGGGACCTACGAGCAGTACTTC	CASSQELAGTYEQYF
NA	TRBV7-2	NA	TRBJ2-7	TGTGCCAGCAGTCGGGACCGCCGCCGAGAGCAGTACTTC	CASSRDRRREQYF
NA	TRBV5-1	TRBD1	TRBJ1-2	TGCGCCAGCAGCTTTGGGGGACAGGGGATCTACACCTTC	CASSFGGQGIYTF
NA	TRBV5-1	NA	TRBJ1-5	TGCGCCAGCAGCAGGGGGGAAAATAGCAATCAGCCCCAGCATTTT	CASSRGENSNQPQHF
NA	TRBV5-4	NA	TRBJ1-1	TGTGCCAGCAGCTTGGAGACGGTGAACACTGAAGCTTTCTTT	CASSLETVNTEAFF
NA	TRBV2	TRBD1	TRBJ1-4	TGTGCCAGCAGCAAGGGACAGGGGGCGGATACCACTAATGAAAAACTGTTTTTT	CASSKGQGADTTNEKLFF
few	TRBV5-1	NA	TRBJ2-5	TGCGCCAGCAGCTTGGAATCAGCCCAAGAGACCCAGTACTTC	CASSLESAQETQYF
NA	TRBV29-1	NA	TRBJ2-1	TGCAGCGTTGGTTTCAAGTGGTCAGGGCACAATGAGCAGTTCTTC	CSVGFKWSGHNEQFF
NA	TRBV29-1	NA	TRBJ2-7	TGCAGCGTTGAGCGGGTCGGGATAAAGAGATACTACGAGCAGTACTTC	CSVERVGIKRYYEQYF
once	TRBV6-6	TRBD1	TRBJ1-2	TGTGCCAGCAGTCGACAGGGGGAAAGTGGCTACACCTTC	CASSRQGESGYTF
NA	TRBV9	TRBD1	TRBJ2-3	TGTGCCAGCAGCGTTGAGGGACAGGGGGCTAGCACAGATACGCAGTATTTT	CASSVEGQGASTDTQYF
NA	TRBV19	NA	TRBJ1-2	TGTGCCAGTAGCCTAAACCAGGGAAGTCGTTATGGCTACACCTTC	CASSLNQGSRYGYTF
NA	TRBV19	NA	TRBJ1-4	TGTGCCAGTAGTCCCAGGAGAACAACCCCTAATGAAAAACTGTTTTTT	CASSPRRTTPNEKLFF
NA	TRBV9	NA	TRBJ1-2	TGTGCCAGCAGCGTAGGTCCATACACCACCTCGACATTGAGTGGCTACACCTTC	CASSVGPYTTSTLSGYTF
NA	TRBV19	NA	TRBJ2-2	TGTGCCAGTAGTATAGGATTTGCCAGTTTGGCGAACACCGGGGAGCTGTTTTTT	CASSIGFASLANTGELFF
NA	TRBV9	NA	TRBJ2-7	TGTGCCAGCAGCGGGCCGGGCCCGGGGGAGCAGTACTTC	CASSGPGPGEQYF
NA	TRBV7-9	NA	TRBJ1-5	TGTGCCAGCAGTGAAAACGAGGATCAGCCCCAGCATTTT	CASSENEDQPQHF
NA	TRBV9	NA	TRBJ2-1	TGTGCCAGCAGCGCCCTTCTTAGGGGACCCGATGAGCAGTTCTTC	CASSALLRGPDEQFF
NA	TRBV27	NA	TRBJ1-5	TGTGCCAGCAGCGAACCAGGACACTTTGGGCAGCCCCAGCATTTT	CASSEPGHFGQPQHF
NA	TRBV4-3	TRBD1	TRBJ2-3	TGCGCCAGCAGCCCGCAGGGGGCTGTCAGAGATACGCAGTATTTT	CASSPQGAVRDTQYF
NA	TRBV29-1	TRBD2	TRBJ2-1	TGCAGCGTTGAAGGAGCGGGAGGTTACAATGAGCAGTTCTTC	CSVEGAGGYNEQFF
NA	TRBV11-2	NA	TRBJ2-7	TGTGCCAGCAGGGGGGGGGCCGCCTCCTACGAGCAGTACTTC	CASRGGAASYEQYF
NA	TRBV25-1	TRBD1	TRBJ2-2	TGTGCCAGCAGTGTCAGGGGGCGCCCCGGGGAGCTGTTTTTT	CASSVRGRPGELFF
NA	TRBV2	NA	TRBJ1-5	TGTGCCAGCAGCTTGGTCCAGAGCAATCAGCCCCAGCATTTT	CASSLVQSNQPQHF
NA	TRBV28	NA	TRBJ2-3	TGTGCCAGCAGCCCTCAGGGGGATACGCAGTATTTT	CASSPQGDTQYF
NA	TRBV29-1	TRBD2	TRBJ2-3	TGCAGCGTTGAACCCGGACTAGTTGGAGATACGCAGTATTTT	CSVEPGLVGDTQYF
NA	TRBV7-3	NA	TRBJ1-5	TGTGCCAGCAGCTTGAATAGCAATCAGCCCCAGCATTTT	CASSLNSNQPQHF
NA	TRBV7-2	NA	TRBJ1-4	TGTGCCAGCAGCTTTGGCAGGGCCGGCGAAAAACTGTTTTTT	CASSFGRAGEKLFF
NA	TRBV6-6	NA	TRBJ2-7	TGTGCCAGCAGCACCGACTACGAGCAGTACTTC	CASSTDYEQYF
NA	TRBV10-3	TRBD1	TRBJ2-6	TGTGCCACGAGGACAGGGGGCAGCTCTGGGGCCAACGTCCTGACTTTC	CATRTGGSSGANVLTF
NA	TRBV6-6	NA	TRBJ2-3	TGTGCCAGCTCTGGGGGGGATACGCAGTATTTT	CASSGGDTQYF
NA	TRBV18	TRBD2	TRBJ2-1	TGTGCCAGCTCATCAACCGGGACTAGCGGGACTGTAGGTGAGCAGTTCTTC	CASSSTGTSGTVGEQFF
once	TRBV9	TRBD2	TRBJ2-1	TGTGCCAGCAGCGTAGGGTTTGGCGGGAGGAGTTACAATGAGCAGTTCTTC	CASSVGFGGRSYNEQFF
NA	TRBV2	NA	TRBJ1-6	TGTGCCAGCAGTCGGGAGGGGAGCTCCTATAATTCACCCCTCCACTTT	CASSREGSSYNSPLHF
NA	TRBV18	TRBD1	TRBJ2-5	TGTGCCAGCTCACCACGGCGCGACAGGGAAGAGACCCAGTACTTC	CASSPRRDREETQYF
NA	TRBV2	TRBD2	TRBJ2-3	TGTGCCAGCAGTGAGGGGAACAGGGTCCTAGCGGGAGAGGGACCCACAGATACGCAGTATTTT	CASSEGNRVLAGEGPTDTQYF
NA	TRBV5-1	NA	TRBJ2-5	TGCGCCAGCAGCTCCCCCCGCATGGGGGGAGAGACCCAGTACTTC	CASSSPRMGGETQYF
NA	TRBV6-6	TRBD2	TRBJ2-3	TGTGCCAGCAGTTCTTTGGGGGGAGGGCCAGCAGATACGCAGTATTTT	CASSSLGGGPADTQYF
NA	TRBV27	TRBD1	TRBJ2-6	TGTGCCAGCAGTCACCGGGACAGGGGGGGATCTGGGGCCAACGTCCTGACTTTC	CASSHRDRGGSGANVLTF
NA	TRBV29-1	NA	TRBJ2-1	TGCAGCGCAGACGGGGACAATGAGCAGTTCTTC	CSADGDNEQFF
NA	TRBV18	TRBD1	TRBJ1-1	TGTGCCAGCTCGGAATACGGGACAGGGTTGGGGACTGAAGCTTTCTTT	CASSEYGTGLGTEAFF
NA	TRBV7-7	NA	TRBJ2-7	TGTGCCAGCAGCTTGGACTTCTTTTCCTACGAGCAGTACTTC	CASSLDFFSYEQYF
NA	TRBV18	NA	TRBJ1-3	TGTGCCAGCTCCCGGGACTCCCACCCTTCTGGAAACACCATATATTTT	CASSRDSHPSGNTIYF
NA	TRBV7-2	NA	TRBJ2-1	TGTGCCAGCAGCTTAAAGCCTTCTCGGTTCAATGAGCAGTTCTTC	CASSLKPSRFNEQFF
NA	TRBV5-1	NA	TRBJ2-3	TGCGCCAGCAGCTTGATTCCGGCAGATACGCAGTATTTT	CASSLIPADTQYF
NA	TRBV19	NA	TRBJ1-1	TGTGCCAGTGGGGAGGGAAAGGGCACTGAAGCTTTCTTT	CASGEGKGTEAFF
NA	TRBV30	NA	TRBJ2-5	TGTGCCTGGAGTGTAGGGGCCCTCGGTGGGGAGACCCAGTACTTC	CAWSVGALGGETQYF